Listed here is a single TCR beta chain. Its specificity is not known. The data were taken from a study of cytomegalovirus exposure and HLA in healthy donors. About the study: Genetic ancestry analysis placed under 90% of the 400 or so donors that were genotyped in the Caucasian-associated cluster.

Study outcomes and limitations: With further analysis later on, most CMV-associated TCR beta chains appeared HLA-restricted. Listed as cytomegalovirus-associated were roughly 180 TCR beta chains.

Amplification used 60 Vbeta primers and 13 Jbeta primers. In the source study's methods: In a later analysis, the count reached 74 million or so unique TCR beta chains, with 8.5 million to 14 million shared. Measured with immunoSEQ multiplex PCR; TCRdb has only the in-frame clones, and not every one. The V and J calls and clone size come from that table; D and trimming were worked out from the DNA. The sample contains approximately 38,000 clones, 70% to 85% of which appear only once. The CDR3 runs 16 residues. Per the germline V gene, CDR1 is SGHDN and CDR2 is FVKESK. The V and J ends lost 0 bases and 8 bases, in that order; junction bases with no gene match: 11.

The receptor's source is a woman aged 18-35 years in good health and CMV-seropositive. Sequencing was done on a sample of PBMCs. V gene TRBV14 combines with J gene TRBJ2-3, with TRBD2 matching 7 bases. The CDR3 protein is CASSQERWRGSGTQYF. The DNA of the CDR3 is TGTGCCAGCAGCCAAGAACGCTGGCGGGGGTCAGGTACGCAGTATTTT.